Presented here are 6 T cell receptor beta chains from one specimen sequenced in a study of T-cell reconstitution after alpha-beta-depleted transplantation in children. During its preparation, the TCRbeta library received unique molecular identifiers. TCRdb called the PCR reads again in MiXCR, with one record for every CDR3 protein. The sample includes about 500,000 distinct CDR3 sequences, around a third of them seen just once. Sequences were derived from PBMCs from the stem cell graft donor, sampled from the stem cell graft. The receptors were gathered from a human donor who donated a stem cell graft to a child with aplastic anemia.

CDR3 coding DNA: TGTGCCAGCAGTCCCCGGCAGGGAAGGAATTCACCCCTCCACTTT. Translated, it gives CASSPRQGRNSPLHF. The rearrangement uses TRBV12-3 or TRBV12-4 and TRBJ1-6; D might be TRBD1 (5 bases). The CDR3 loop spans 15 amino acids. V was trimmed by 5 bases and J by 7 bases, leaving 15 bases between them.

The chain combines TRBV10-3 with TRBJ1-1, with 8 bases matching TRBD1. V was pared by 5 bases and J by 1 base, with 3 bases of the junction left unmatched. There are 14 residues in the CDR3. CDR1 and CDR2 from the germline V gene are ENHRY and SYGVKD. This chain's CDR3 is CAISKDRENTEAFF. The CDR3 nucleotides read TGTGCCATCAGTAAGGACAGGGAGAACACTGAAGCTTTCTTT.

This clonotype was detected a few times. The chain uses TRBV20-1 and TRBJ2-2, with TRBD1 identical over 9 bases. With 4 bases clipped from V and 7 bases from J, the junction kept 4 bases outside the gene matches. From germline, CDR1 is DFQATT and CDR2 SNEGSKA (reference sequence). The CDR3 totals 13 residues. For the CDR3, the DNA is TGCAGTGCTAAACAGGGGGCAAACGGGGAGCTGTTTTTT. This gives the protein CSAKQGANGELFF.

This clonotype showed up just a few times. CDR3 region: CSVEAKQGTNYGYTF. The CDR3 bases are TGCAGCGTTGAAGCTAAACAGGGAACGAACTATGGCTACACCTTC. The J gene is TRBJ1-2, the V gene TRBV29-1, with D possibly matching TRBD1 (6 bases). Germline values: CDR1 SQVTM, CDR2 ANQGSEA. CDR3 length: 15 amino acids. V lost 1 base to trimming and J lost 2 bases, with 14 bases between them.

There are a few counts of this clonotype. The chain recombines TRBV7-9 with TRBJ2-1; 14 nucleotides agree with TRBD2. The length of the CDR3 is 14 residues. V shed 6 bases and J 5 bases; nucleotides not matched to a gene: 0. Germline V gene lookup returns CDR1 SEHNR and CDR2 FQNEAQ (reference sequence). Here the CDR3 DNA reads TGTGCCAGCAGGACTAGCGGGAGGGACAATGAGCAGTTCTTC. Translated: CASRTSGRDNEQFF.

The rearrangement uses TRBV7-2 and TRBJ1-1, with D possibly being TRBD1 (6 bases). The V gene's germline CDR1 is SGHTA and CDR2 FQGNSA. The CDR3 is 16 residues long. Between the trimmed V and J ends, which lost 0 bases and 0 bases, there was a span of 11 bases. The CDR3 DNA sequence: TGTGCCAGCAGCTTAGCCAGGGGAAGGATGAACACTGAAGCTTTCTTT. It translates to CASSLARGRMNTEAFF.